The 3 T cell receptor beta chains below come from one sample, sequenced in a study of blood T cell repertoires in COVID-19. Assay: immunoSEQ multiplex PCR; the TCRdb copy retains only in-frame clones and omits some. Found here are 120,000 to 150,000 clones, about 86% of them singletons; the top ten hold 1.5%. The sequencing input was peripheral blood. These receptors were collected from an older woman with acute or convalescent COVID-19.

The rearrangement links TRBV5-1 to TRBJ1-6; D is possibly TRBD1 (6 bases). Germline V lookup: CDR1 SGHRS, CDR2 YFSETQ. V lost 7 bases and J 12 bases, leaving 20 bases between the germline ends. This CDR3 is 14 amino acids long. For the CDR3, the DNA is TGCGCCAGCGCAACCGCACTGACAGGTGAACCCCTCCACTTT. This translates into CASATALTGEPLHF. The full variable domain, its missing parts supplied by reference TRBV5-1 and TRBJ1-6, is KAGVTQTPRYLIKTRGQQVTLSCSPISGHRSVSWYQQTPGQGLQFLFEYFSETQRNKGNFPGRFSGRQFSNSRSEMNVSTLELGDSALYLCASATALTGEPLHFGNGTRLTVT.

This clone appeared a single time. The genes are TRBV6-2 or TRBV6-3 and TRBJ2-5; tentatively, D is TRBD2 (5 bases). CDR1 and CDR2 from the germline V gene are MNHEY and SVGEGT. Trimming shortened V by 2 bases and J by 6 bases, and 19 bases separated the two germline ends. There are 16 residues in the CDR3. CDR3 in DNA: TGTGCCAGCAGTTACGCGGCGGGTGCGGGCCGAAAGACCCAGTACTTC. Amino acids: CASSYAAGAGRKTQYF.

Note on this clone: The same CDR3 can be traced to other DNA sequences in this sample. The chain recombines TRBV6-6 with TRBJ1-1, with 9 bases identical to TRBD1. V gave up 5 bases and J gave up 0 bases; unmatched junction bases: 1. The CDR3 loop spans 14 amino acids. The germline V gene encodes CDR1 MNHNY and CDR2 SVGAGI (reference sequence). The CDR3 reads CASSGQGMNTEAFF. As DNA, the CDR3 is TGTGCCAGCAGTGGACAGGGGATGAACACTGAAGCTTTCTTT.